Presented here are 15 T cell receptor beta chains from one specimen sequenced in a study of T cells in localized non-small cell lung cancer. Sequencing was performed with immunoSEQ multiplex PCR; in TCRdb, only in-frame clones are kept and a portion is missing. The sample yields 25,000 to 30,000 clones, over 80% seen once. Sequenced here: peripheral blood mononuclear cells, sampled before any cancer treatment. The receptors originated from a woman aged 35-75 years with stage III lung adenocarcinoma.

The gene calls are TRBV18 and TRBJ1-1; D not certain. Trimming stripped 5 bases from V and 0 bases from J, with 7 bases between. The CDR3 extends over 13 amino acids. The germline V gene has CDR1 KGHSH and CDR2 LQKENI. CDR3 protein: CASSSGLNTEAFF. The CDR3 bases are TGTGCCAGCTCATCGGGATTGAACACTGAAGCTTTCTTT.

The chain is built from TRBV30 and TRBJ1-5, with D perhaps TRBD1 (6 bases). The CDR3 totals 13 residues. V was pared by 2 bases and J by 6 bases, with 11 bases between. Germline V gene data show CDR1 as GTSNPN and CDR2 as SVGIG (reference sequence). DNA of the CDR3: TGTGCCTGGAGTAGGGGGGGGAGTCAGCCCCAGCATTTT. Translating it yields CAWSRGGSQPQHF.

The V gene is TRBV13, the J gene TRBJ2-5; D is ambiguous. From germline, CDR1 is PRHDT and CDR2 FYEKMQ (reference sequence). The CDR3 totals 14 residues. V was shortened by 3 bases and J by 0 bases, with 8 bases between the two germline ends. CDR3 amino acids: CASSFSYNQETQYF. DNA for the CDR3: TGTGCCAGCAGCTTTAGCTATAACCAAGAGACCCAGTACTTC. The full variable domain, completed using reference TRBV13 and TRBJ2-5, is AAGVIQSPRHLIKEKRETATLKCYPIPRHDTVYWYQQGPGQDPQFLISFYEKMQSDKGSIPDRFSAQQFSDYHSELNMSSLELGDSALYFCASSFSYNQETQYFGPGTRLLVL.

This clone was recorded only once. The chain uses TRBV27 and TRBJ2-1; 10 nucleotides line up with TRBD2. This CDR3 has 14 residues. CDR1 and CDR2 (germline): MNHEY, SMNVEV (reference sequence). V lost 6 bases, J lost 7 bases, and 6 bases stayed unmatched. CDR3 in DNA: TGTGCCAGCAGGGTAGCGGGAGGTATGAATGAGCAGTTCTTC. Translation: CASRVAGGMNEQFF.

The V gene is TRBV9, the J gene TRBJ2-5; 12 nucleotides match TRBD2. With 5 bases clipped from V and 5 bases from J, the junction kept 7 bases outside the gene matches. CDR1 is SGDLS and CDR2 is YYNGEE in the germline V gene. The CDR3 is 15 amino acids. The CDR3 is CASSVTSGSGETQYF. The CDR3 region has the DNA TGTGCCAGCAGTGTGACTAGCGGGAGTGGTGAGACCCAGTACTTC.

V is TRBV5-4 and J is TRBJ1-1, with TRBD1 identical over 8 bases. The CDR3 is 15 residues long. J was trimmed by 7 bases and V by 4 bases; bases with no gene match: 12. The germline CDR1 and CDR2 sequences are SGHNT and YYREEE (reference sequence). CDR3 amino acids: CASSVTGQAAGEAFF. DNA of the CDR3: TGTGCCAGCAGCGTTACGGGACAGGCTGCGGGTGAAGCTTTCTTT.

V gene TRBV9 combines with J gene TRBJ2-3, with TRBD2 matching over 14 bases. The CDR3 spans 19 residues. The germline CDR1 and CDR2 sequences are SGDLS and YYNGEE. The junction had 7 bases not matched to a gene; V was cut back by 0 bases and J by 1 base. CDR3 nucleotides: TGTGCCAGCAGCGTAGAGGGACTAGCGGGAGTCGGGGGCACAGATACGCAGTATTTT. This codes for CASSVEGLAGVGGTDTQYF.

This chain uses TRBV2 with TRBJ2-7; the D gene could be TRBD1 or TRBD2 (5 bases each). Trimming pared 6 bases from V and 7 bases from J, leaving 19 bases between. The germline CDR1 and CDR2 sequences are SNHLY and FYNNEI. The CDR3 runs 14 residues. Here the CDR3 reads CASRQEGLGEEQYF. The DNA for the CDR3 is TGTGCCAGCAGGCAAGAAGGCCTGGGGGAAGAGCAGTACTTC.

A note on this clone: At the DNA level, this CDR3 is encoded by other sequences in the same sample as well. V and J are TRBV6-1 and TRBJ2-7, with D perhaps TRBD1 (6 bases). CDR3 length: 14 residues. The germline V gene encodes CDR1 MNHNS and CDR2 SASEGT. V lost 4 bases and J 0 bases, leaving 10 bases between the germline ends. The CDR3 nucleotides read TGTGCCAGCAGTGGCAGGGGAGCCTCCTACGAGCAGTACTTC. Translation gives CASSGRGASYEQYF.

The V call is TRBV10-2, the J call TRBJ2-7, with 9 bases matching TRBD1. Trimming at V came to 7 bases and at J to 1 base, leaving 2 bases not matched to a gene. The CDR3 loop spans 13 amino acids. Looked up from germline, CDR1 is WSHSY and CDR2 is SAAADI. In DNA form, the CDR3 reads TGCGCCAGCACTGGACAGGGGTCCTACGAGCAGTACTTC. Protein sequence: CASTGQGSYEQYF.

The rearrangement joins TRBV2 to TRBJ1-1; 7 bases are shared with TRBD1. Trimming took 5 bases from V and 3 from J; bases not matched to a gene: 6. CDR3 length equals 14 residues. CDR1 is SNHLY, CDR2 FYNNEI, per germline. The CDR3 bases are TGTGCCAGCAGTTTACAGGGGCTGGACACTGAAGCTTTCTTT. It encodes CASSLQGLDTEAFF.

The chain joins TRBV30 to TRBJ1-1, with D unclear. V was cut by 4 bases and J by 2 bases, with 5 bases left in between. This CDR3 region has 11 residues. Germline loops: CDR1 GTSNPN, CDR2 SVGIG (reference sequence). The CDR3 nucleotides are TGTGCCTGGATCTTTAACACTGAAGCTTTCTTT. Amino acids: CAWIFNTEAFF.

This clone was counted between two and nine times. The chain links TRBV5-4 to TRBJ1-2; 8 bases fit TRBD1. The CDR3 has 15 residues. V gave up 4 bases and J gave up 2 bases; unmatched junction bases: 7. The germline V gene has CDR1 SGHNT and CDR2 YYREEE (reference sequence). This chain's CDR3 is CASSTPQGGNYGYTF. The CDR3 nucleotides are TGTGCCAGCAGCACCCCACAGGGGGGAAACTATGGCTACACCTTC.

The rearrangement links TRBV5-4 to TRBJ1-1; TRBD1 agrees at 8 bases. From germline, CDR1 is SGHNT and CDR2 YYREEE (reference sequence). V dropped 3 bases and J dropped 2; count of bases not matched to a gene: 6. This CDR3 has 15 amino acids. As DNA, the CDR3 is TGTGCCAGCAGCTCAGGACAGGGAGGAAACACTGAAGCTTTCTTT. This gives the protein CASSSGQGGNTEAFF.

V and J are TRBV6-5 and TRBJ2-2; 8 nucleotides match TRBD2. Germline V CDR1 and CDR2: MNHEY, SVGAGI. CDR3 length: 15 amino acids. With 10 bases clipped from V and 4 bases from J, the junction kept 11 bases outside the gene matches. CDR3 amino acids: CATKSGGASTGELFF. The CDR3 nucleotides read TGTGCCACCAAGTCGGGGGGGGCGAGCACCGGGGAGCTGTTTTTT.